This T cell receptor beta chain was profiled in a study of human T cells and chemical hapten exposure. As for the study in general: Donors were sensitized with 2% DPC on the upper inner arm. Upper-back patch tests with 0.01% DPC were read at 6 days.

This CDR3 region has 13 residues. Germline CDR1 reads SGHTS; CDR2 reads YDEGEE. With 1 base removed from V and 4 bases from J, the gap between germline ends came to 9 bases. Library preparation tagged each individual cDNA molecule with a unique molecular identifier. Original data processing: Sequenced samples showed a median of roughly 99,000 TCRs each, with counts running from roughly 23,000 to 700,000. TCRdb re-called the RACE reads through MiXCR, storing one row per CDR3 protein. TCRdb, not the original authors, processed these V and J calls. The sample records around 180,000 distinct CDR3 sequences, roughly 30% being singletons. Stated time point: pre-sensitization, week 0. Treatment meaning: therapeutic diphenylcyclopropenone sensitization with weekly scalp DPC. This clonotype showed up just a few times.

This TCR derives from a woman aged 25 to 39 with alopecia areata. Some clones in this sample may be carry-over from other donors' samples. The material sequenced was whole blood, taken in connection with sensitization to the hapten diphenylcyclopropenone (DPC). The rearrangement joins TRBV5-8 to TRBJ2-7; the D is unclear. CDR3 residues: CASSLWAVYEQYF. CDR3 nucleotides: TGTGCCAGCAGCTTGTGGGCAGTTTACGAGCAGTACTTC.